This T cell receptor beta chain was profiled in a study of OX40 agonist ivuxolimab in advanced cancers. This CDR3 contains 16 residues. Germline V gene sequence: CDR1 SGDLS, CDR2 YYNGEE. V shed 0 bases and J shed 3 bases, with 12 bases lying between them. Measured with immunoSEQ multiplex PCR; TCRdb has only the in-frame clones, and not every one. The repertoire consists of fewer than 85,000 clones, with about 88% occurring once and the leading ten covering less than 0.9%. This clone ranks as medium-sized. The TCR originated in an adult with an advanced solid tumor such as melanoma, head and neck, liver or kidney cancer. The chain joins TRBV9 to TRBJ1-4; no reliable D call. The material sequenced was CD4+ or CD8+ T cells sorted from blood, taken in a trial of the OX40 agonist ivuxolimab. In DNA, the CDR3 is TGTGCCAGCAGCGTAGGTGCGGTGGGGTCTAATGAAAAACTGTTTTTT. Its protein is CASSVGAVGSNEKLFF.